The source of this T cell receptor beta chain is a study of early T cells in non-severe SARS-CoV-2 infection. Attached unique molecular identifiers marked individual cDNA molecules. A single record per CDR3 protein comes from TCRdb applying MiXCR to the 5' RACE reads. The table records about 71,000 distinct CDR3 sequences, 14% of them present only once. Here the sequenced sample was whole blood, taken at baseline. This sequence was found in an adult who was a healthcare worker with PCR-confirmed SARS-CoV-2 infection or an uninfected control (not recorded which).

The CDR3 bases are TGTGCCAGCATGCGGGTGAAGTACTTC. Translating gives CASMRVKYF. The V and J genes are TRBV11-3 and TRBJ2-7; perhaps TRBD2 as D (5 bases). Germline V gene lookup returns CDR1 SGHNT and CDR2 YENEEA. Deletions cut 7 bases from V and 11 bases from J, with 9 bases between. CDR3 size: 9 residues.